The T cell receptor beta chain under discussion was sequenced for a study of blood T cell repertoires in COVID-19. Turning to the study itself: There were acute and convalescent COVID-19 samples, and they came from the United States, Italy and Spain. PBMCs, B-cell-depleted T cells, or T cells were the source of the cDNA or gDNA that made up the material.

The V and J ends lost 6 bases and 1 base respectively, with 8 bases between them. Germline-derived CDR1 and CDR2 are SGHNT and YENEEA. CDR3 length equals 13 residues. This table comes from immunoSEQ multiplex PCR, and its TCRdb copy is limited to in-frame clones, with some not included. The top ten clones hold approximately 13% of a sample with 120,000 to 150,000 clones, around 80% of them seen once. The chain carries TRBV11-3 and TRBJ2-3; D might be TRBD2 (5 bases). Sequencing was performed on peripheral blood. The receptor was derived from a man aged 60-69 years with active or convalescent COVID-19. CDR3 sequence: CASRDSGTDTQYF. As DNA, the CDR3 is TGTGCCAGCAGGGATAGCGGCACAGATACGCAGTATTTT.